Listed below are T cell receptor beta chains from one sample, sequenced in a study of blood T cells in healthy people across ages. TCRdb redid the calling of the 5' RACE reads with MiXCR, one entry per CDR3 protein. The sample lists 850,000 to 950,000 distinct CDR3 sequences, 29% seen once, with about 18% in the top ten. The sample comprised blood. These receptors came from a woman at least 80 years old in good health. The CDR3 runs from the conserved cysteine through the conserved F or W. The D gene is left open where the match is weak. Clone size is not always given. Where it is, it says once, few, many or a class for expanded clones.

v_call: TRBV18; j_call: TRBJ2-5; clone_size: few; d_call: -; cdr3_nt: TGTGCCAGCTCACCGCAAGGGGGACGATTTGTGGAGACCCAGTACTTC; cdr3_aa: CASSPQGGRFVETQYF
v_call: TRBV4-1; j_call: TRBJ1-2; clone_size: many; d_call: TRBD1; cdr3_nt: TGCGCCAGCAGTTCACCGGGACAGGGAATATATGGCTACACCTTC; cdr3_aa: CASSSPGQGIYGYTF
v_call: TRBV7-9; j_call: TRBJ2-7; clone_size: -; d_call: TRBD1; cdr3_nt: TGTGCCAGCAGCGTCACAGGGGCCCCGCTGTTTAAAGAGACCCGGTACTTC; cdr3_aa: CASSVTGAPLFKETRYF
v_call: TRBV30; j_call: TRBJ1-2; clone_size: many; d_call: -; cdr3_nt: TGTGCCTGGAGACGTAATGGACCCTATGGCTACACCTTC; cdr3_aa: CAWRRNGPYGYTF
v_call: TRBV5-5; j_call: TRBJ1-1; clone_size: once; d_call: TRBD1; cdr3_nt: TGTACCAGCAGCTTTTGGGGACAGGGGGGCGCTGAAGCTTTCTTT; cdr3_aa: CTSSFWGQGGAEAFF
v_call: TRBV5-1; j_call: TRBJ1-4; clone_size: few; d_call: TRBD1; cdr3_nt: TGCGCCAGCAGCTCGTTGACAGGGACTAATGAAAAACTGTTTTTT; cdr3_aa: CASSSLTGTNEKLFF
v_call: TRBV7-9; j_call: TRBJ1-4; clone_size: many; d_call: -; cdr3_nt: TGTGCCAGCAGCCCCGTTCTAGGTTTTAATGAAAAACTGTTTTTT; cdr3_aa: CASSPVLGFNEKLFF
v_call: TRBV6-1; j_call: TRBJ2-1; clone_size: few; d_call: -; cdr3_nt: TGTGCCAGCAGCCGAGGAGCGGTGGGGGACCACTTAACTAGAAACTACAATGAGCAGTTCTTC; cdr3_aa: CASSRGAVGDHLTRNYNEQFF
v_call: TRBV20-1; j_call: TRBJ2-7; clone_size: many; d_call: -; cdr3_nt: TGCAGTGCTAGAGGGACCGTAAACGAGCAGTACTTC; cdr3_aa: CSARGTVNEQYF
v_call: TRBV9; j_call: TRBJ2-7; clone_size: -; d_call: -; cdr3_nt: TGTGCCAGCAGCGTAGAGGCAGCCTGGGATGAGCAGTACTTC; cdr3_aa: CASSVEAAWDEQYF
v_call: TRBV7-2; j_call: TRBJ1-6; clone_size: many; d_call: -; cdr3_nt: TGTGCCAGCAGCTATTACCAGGGTGGGAGTAATTCACCCCTCCACTTT; cdr3_aa: CASSYYQGGSNSPLHF
v_call: TRBV29-1; j_call: TRBJ1-2; clone_size: many; d_call: -; cdr3_nt: TGCAGCGTTGAGGCCCCGCGTTATGGCTACACCTTC; cdr3_aa: CSVEAPRYGYTF
v_call: TRBV5-1; j_call: TRBJ2-5; clone_size: many; d_call: -; cdr3_nt: TGCGCCAGCAGCTTAATCCAGGGCGGGGAGACCCAGTACTTC; cdr3_aa: CASSLIQGGETQYF
v_call: TRBV5-1; j_call: TRBJ2-1; clone_size: -; d_call: -; cdr3_nt: TGCACCAGCAGCCTACCGGGGTCCTACAATGAGCAGTTCTTC; cdr3_aa: CTSSLPGSYNEQFF
v_call: TRBV7-9; j_call: TRBJ1-2; clone_size: many; d_call: -; cdr3_nt: TGTGCCAGCAGCTTAAAGAGAAGTCAGGACTATGGCTACACCTTC; cdr3_aa: CASSLKRSQDYGYTF
v_call: TRBV20-1; j_call: TRBJ2-7; clone_size: many; d_call: -; cdr3_nt: TGCAGTGTCGGGACACAAAATGGCGAGCAGTACTTC; cdr3_aa: CSVGTQNGEQYF
v_call: TRBV20-1; j_call: TRBJ2-7; clone_size: -; d_call: TRBD1; cdr3_nt: TGCAGTGCTAGAGACCCAACAGGGGGTCGCGAGCAGTACTTC; cdr3_aa: CSARDPTGGREQYF
v_call: TRBV11-2; j_call: TRBJ2-1; clone_size: -; d_call: TRBD2; cdr3_nt: TGTGCCAGCAGCTCCCGACTAGCCTACGCCGACAATGAGCAGTTCTTC; cdr3_aa: CASSSRLAYADNEQFF
v_call: TRBV9; j_call: TRBJ1-2; clone_size: -; d_call: -; cdr3_nt: TGTGCCAGCGGAGACGGCCGATATGGCTACACCTTC; cdr3_aa: CASGDGRYGYTF
v_call: TRBV3-1; j_call: TRBJ2-7; clone_size: -; d_call: -; cdr3_nt: TGTGCCAGCAGGGCAGGGTCCTCCTACGAGCAGTACTTC; cdr3_aa: CASRAGSSYEQYF
v_call: TRBV4-3; j_call: TRBJ2-6; clone_size: many; d_call: TRBD1; cdr3_nt: TGCGCCAGCAGCCAAGACTGGGGACAGAGCTCTGGGGCCAACGTCCTGACTTTC; cdr3_aa: CASSQDWGQSSGANVLTF
v_call: TRBV7-3; j_call: TRBJ1-5; clone_size: -; d_call: -; cdr3_nt: TGTGCCAGCAGCTCTTCCCGACAGCATAGCAATCAGCCCCAGCATTTT; cdr3_aa: CASSSSRQHSNQPQHF
v_call: TRBV18; j_call: TRBJ2-1; clone_size: few; d_call: TRBD1; cdr3_nt: TGTGCCAGCTCCCGGAAGAGGGGGCTGGTAGACAATGAGCGGTTCTTC; cdr3_aa: CASSRKRGLVDNERFF
v_call: TRBV5-1; j_call: TRBJ1-2; clone_size: many; d_call: -; cdr3_nt: TGCGCCAGCAGCCCGAGGGACGGAAACTATGGCTACACCTTC; cdr3_aa: CASSPRDGNYGYTF
v_call: TRBV20-1; j_call: TRBJ2-1; clone_size: -; d_call: TRBD2; cdr3_nt: TGCAGTGCTCGGAAACTAGCGGGGGTTTACAATGAGCAGTTCTTC; cdr3_aa: CSARKLAGVYNEQFF
v_call: TRBV4-3; j_call: TRBJ1-2; clone_size: -; d_call: -; cdr3_nt: TGCGCCAGCAGCCAACTCGGCGCACCCGGGGGCTACACCTTC; cdr3_aa: CASSQLGAPGGYTF
v_call: TRBV11-2; j_call: TRBJ2-1; clone_size: -; d_call: TRBD2; cdr3_nt: TGTGCCGGCAGCTTAGAGGCGGGGGGGCGGAACAATGAGCAGTTCTTC; cdr3_aa: CAGSLEAGGRNNEQFF
v_call: TRBV7-8; j_call: TRBJ2-7; clone_size: many; d_call: -; cdr3_nt: TGTGCCAGCAGCAAGGATACCTACGAGCAGTACTTC; cdr3_aa: CASSKDTYEQYF
v_call: TRBV12-3/TRBV12-4; j_call: TRBJ2-7; clone_size: many; d_call: -; cdr3_nt: TGTGCCAGCAGTCGTGGGGGAGGACCCTACGAGCAGTACTTC; cdr3_aa: CASSRGGGPYEQYF
v_call: TRBV5-5; j_call: TRBJ2-3; clone_size: -; d_call: -; cdr3_nt: TGTGCCAGCAGCTTGGGTGCGCAATTCGGAGATACGCAGTATTTT; cdr3_aa: CASSLGAQFGDTQYF
v_call: TRBV29-1; j_call: TRBJ1-2; clone_size: -; d_call: -; cdr3_nt: TGCAGCGTTGACCTCCGAGGGGCTGGCTATGGCTACACCTTC; cdr3_aa: CSVDLRGAGYGYTF
v_call: TRBV30; j_call: TRBJ2-6; clone_size: few; d_call: -; cdr3_nt: TGTGCCTGGAGTGAGGGTACCGGGGCCAACGTCCTGACTTTC; cdr3_aa: CAWSEGTGANVLTF
v_call: TRBV20-1; j_call: TRBJ2-2; clone_size: -; d_call: TRBD2; cdr3_nt: TGCAGTACTAGAGGTTTGGGACTAGCGAACACCGGGGAGCTGTTTTTT; cdr3_aa: CSTRGLGLANTGELFF
v_call: TRBV20-1; j_call: TRBJ1-5; clone_size: many; d_call: -; cdr3_nt: TGCAGTGCTCGCCGGGACACCAATCAGCCCCAGCATTTT; cdr3_aa: CSARRDTNQPQHF
v_call: TRBV5-4; j_call: TRBJ1-2; clone_size: -; d_call: TRBD1; cdr3_nt: TGTGCCAGCAGTCCTACAGGGGCCCTCTATGGCTACACCTTC; cdr3_aa: CASSPTGALYGYTF
v_call: TRBV20-1; j_call: TRBJ2-7; clone_size: many; d_call: TRBD1; cdr3_nt: TGCAGTGCCGACGACCGGGACAGGGGTGGCGAGCAGTACTTC; cdr3_aa: CSADDRDRGGEQYF
v_call: TRBV18; j_call: TRBJ2-1; clone_size: -; d_call: -; cdr3_nt: TGTGCCAGCTCACCCTTATTGACAGGAGCGGGTGAAAATGAGCAGTTCTTC; cdr3_aa: CASSPLLTGAGENEQFF
v_call: TRBV30; j_call: TRBJ2-2; clone_size: few; d_call: -; cdr3_nt: TGTGCCTGGAGGGCGGGGAACACCGGGGAGCTGTTTTTT; cdr3_aa: CAWRAGNTGELFF
v_call: TRBV7-2; j_call: TRBJ2-1; clone_size: once; d_call: TRBD2; cdr3_nt: TGTGCCAGCAGACCAAGCGGGGGGGGATTGGAGCAGTTCTTC; cdr3_aa: CASRPSGGGLEQFF